This passage covers 8 T cell receptor beta chains from one sample sequenced in a study of cytomegalovirus exposure and HLA in healthy donors. The primer mix had 60 Vbeta and 13 Jbeta primers. Repertoires were generated with immunoSEQ multiplex PCR, while TCRdb's copy carries only in-frame clones and drops some. Of over 150,000 clones in the sample, around 80% are singletons; the top ten hold 8% to 10%. The sample taken for sequencing was PBMCs. Every receptor here comes from a male donor in good health and CMV-seropositive.

The chain employs TRBV5-4 and TRBJ2-2; the D is unclear. The CDR3 totals 15 residues. Per germline, CDR1 SGHNT and CDR2 YYREEE (reference sequence). The V end lost 2 bases, the J end lost 4 bases, and 12 bases lay between the germline ends. Here the CDR3 reads CASSFGQVSTGELFF. CDR3 bases: TGTGCCAGCAGCTTTGGGCAGGTCTCCACCGGGGAGCTGTTTTTT.

The V and J genes are TRBV11-2 and TRBJ2-5, with a tentative D call TRBD2 (5 bases). Germline loops: CDR1 SGHAT, CDR2 FQNNGV. CDR3 length: 14 amino acids. Trimming shortened V by 5 bases and J by 5 bases, and 15 bases separated the two germline ends. The CDR3, as DNA: TGTGCCAGCAGCGCCTCGGGATATAAGGAGACCCAGTACTTC. It codes for CASSASGYKETQYF. The full variable domain, in which reference TRBV11-2 and TRBJ2-5 provide the parts outside the CDR3, is EAGVAQSPRYKIIEKRQSVAFWCNPISGHATLYWYQQILGQGPKLLIQFQNNGVVDDSQLPKDRFSAERLKGVDSTLKIQPAKLEDSAVYLCASSASGYKETQYFGPGTRLLVL.

V usage is TRBV30 and J usage is TRBJ1-5; D is unclear. Germline assignment: CDR1 GTSNPN and CDR2 SVGIG (reference sequence). V shed 3 bases and J shed 0 bases, with 12 bases lying between them. The CDR3 has 15 amino acids. CDR3 DNA sequence: TGTGCCTGGAGGGGAGATGGTTTTAGCAATCAGCCCCAGCATTTT. Translating gives CAWRGDGFSNQPQHF.

The chain has TRBV10-3 and TRBJ1-5; 9 nucleotides line up with TRBD1. Germline values: CDR1 ENHRY, CDR2 SYGVKD. After removal of 8 bases from V and 6 bases from J, the junction contained 14 bases not matched to a gene. There are 16 residues in the CDR3. CDR3 residues: CAIPAAGGQGSQPQHF. CDR3 coding DNA: TGTGCCATCCCAGCCGCCGGGGGACAGGGAAGTCAGCCCCAGCATTTT.

This chain connects TRBV30 to TRBJ1-3; perhaps TRBD1 as D (5 bases). CDR3 size: 15 residues. From germline, CDR1 is GTSNPN and CDR2 SVGIG (reference sequence). The V end was cut by 2 bases, the J end by 1 base, with 12 bases between. CDR3 DNA sequence: TGTGCCTGGAGTATAAGGGGTGTTTCTGGAAACACCATATATTTT. Translation: CAWSIRGVSGNTIYF.

V is TRBV7-9 and J is TRBJ2-7, with 13 positions matching TRBD2. Trimming cost V 5 bases and J 4 bases; bases outside gene matches: 5. CDR3 size: 15 residues. Germline loops: CDR1 SEHNR, CDR2 FQNEAQ (reference sequence). The CDR3 loop is CASSLGTSGVYEQYF. CDR3 nucleotides: TGTGCCAGCAGCCTCGGGACTAGCGGGGTGTACGAGCAGTACTTC.

J is TRBJ2-1 and V is TRBV19; TRBD2 aligns across 12 bases. Germline lookup yields CDR1 LNHDA and CDR2 SQIVND (reference sequence). CDR3 length: 17 residues. V lost 3 bases and J lost 7; bases outside the gene matches: 10. The CDR3 sequence: CASSMILAGGPLNEQFF. As DNA, the CDR3 is TGTGCCAGTAGTATGATCCTAGCGGGAGGGCCACTTAATGAGCAGTTCTTC.

This CDR3 is CAISRQGFSYEQYF. In DNA, the CDR3 is TGTGCCATCAGTAGACAGGGGTTCTCCTACGAGCAGTACTTC. This rearrangement joins TRBV10-3 to TRBJ2-7, with 8 bases matching TRBD1. The CDR3 contains 14 residues. From germline, CDR1 is ENHRY and CDR2 SYGVKD. After removal of 5 bases from V and 0 bases from J, the junction contained 3 bases not matched to a gene.